Sequencing of this TCR beta chain was carried out in a study of blood T cell repertoires in COVID-19. On the study more broadly: Nucleic acid was either cDNA or gDNA, and it came from T cells, B-cell-depleted T cells, or PBMCs.

A word on this clone: This specimen includes other DNA sequences encoding the same CDR3.

In the study's own analysis: Reference gene primer amplification gave estimated nucleated cell counts. The data were produced by immunoSEQ multiplex PCR, yet TCRdb's version contains in-frame clones alone and is incomplete. That table gives V, J and clone size, and the DNA gave D and trimming. The data contain over 35,000 clones, over 75% of them singletons. Germline CDR1 and CDR2: MNHEY and SVGAGI. This CDR3 region has 14 residues. The V gene lost 3 bases and the J gene lost 5 bases, with 13 bases spanning the gap. Sequencing input: peripheral blood. V usage is TRBV6-5 and J usage is TRBJ1-1, with D uncertain. The sequence was obtained from a human donor in a cohort sampled during active COVID-19. DNA of the CDR3: TGTGCCAGCAGTTATGGTAGGGCGGGGACTGAAGCTTTCTTT. Its translation: CASSYGRAGTEAFF.